This TCR beta chain derives from a study of CD8+ T cells in alopecia areata (dated by TCRdb to the late 2010s). Study-wide context: The treated patients, all with moderate-to-severe alopecia areata, were enrolled in an open-label pilot trial of oral tofacitinib given at 5 to 10 mg twice daily. Tofacitinib-treated patients had biopsies at baseline and at 4 and 24 weeks of treatment, with a later scalp biopsy in several patients. Tofacitinib was administered for 6 to 18 months, and 6 months of follow-up off drug were then conducted to assess delayed response and recurrence. RNA came from the PAXgene miRNA kit for fixed scalp, the miRNeasy kit for PBMCs, and the RNeasy kit for mouse skin. Scalp tissue and sorted CD4+ and CD8+ peripheral blood T cells from patchy and totalis/universalis alopecia areata patients and from healthy controls were covered by human TCRbeta sequencing. Disease severity in treated patients was measured with the SALT score, which quantifies the percentage of affected scalp surface area. TCRbeta CDR3 regions were amplified by immunoSEQ multiplex PCR using 35 Vbeta forward and 13 Jbeta reverse primers. To study T cell clonal expansion in alopecia areata, the researchers applied high-throughput TCRbeta sequencing to both the C3H/HeJ mouse model and human patients. Scalp clonality was compared across normal scalp (n=4), patchy alopecia areata scalp (n=8), and alopecia totalis/universalis scalp (n=8).

Libraries were made using the immunoSEQ multiplex PCR assay. For TCR sequencing, RNA was extracted from every sample and reverse transcribed into cDNA to serve as template. SuperScript III was used for first-strand cDNA synthesis, primed with a 2:1 mix of oligo-dT and random hexamers. A synthetic immune receptor repertoire was used to gauge amplification bias, and whatever bias remained was removed computationally. As for how the authors treated the data: Raw reads were preprocessed to remove errors, and CDR3 was defined according to IMGT conventions as the region from the conserved cysteine to phenylalanine. Clonality was calculated as 1 minus Shannon entropy normalized by log2 of the number of productive unique TCRs. Whether scalp clones were CD4 or CD8 was inferred by matching scalp TCRbeta sequences against CD4 and CD8 repertoires sorted from blood. Entries here come from immuneACCESS through TCRdb and include only in-frame sequences with V and J called. Some clones fail to appear in such tables; in the studies checked, an unresolved V gene covers under half of the shortfall, and the cause of the remainder is unknown. V and J calls and clone size are those listed in that table; D and trimming were worked out from the DNA. The sample has about 74,000 clones on record, roughly 30% of them singletons. 15% of the sample is in the top ten clones.

V is reduced by 0 bases and J by 4 bases, leaving a spacing of 10 bases between them. CDR1 and CDR2 (GTSNPN, SVGIG) derive from the germline V gene (reference sequence). The CDR3 runs 14 amino acids, cysteine and phenylalanine included. This entry keeps only the CDR3 DNA: 42 bases, framed from base 1. What the work shows at the level of the full study, not this receptor alone: Unlike mouse skin, which is dominated by gammadelta T cells, normal human skin has resident alphabeta T cells that are also sequenced, and this complicates analysis of the scalp TCR repertoire. During tofacitinib treatment, many expanded lesional clones stuck around in both scalp and blood, and this persistence may partly explain why relapse happens after treatment is stopped. Scalp clonality and the number of expanded CD8+ clones among the top 100 scalp clones were significantly decreased by tofacitinib. Compared with normal scalp, lesional scalp had higher clonality and more expanded CD8+ clones, particularly in alopecia totalis/universalis, a pattern that suggests antigenic drive. TCR sequences shared between patients were less clear than in mice, possibly partly because of HLA diversity in the patient population. The treated cohort was small, with a single nonresponder, so links between baseline CD8+ expansion and response need larger studies.

The time point label here, explained by the study, means: around 4 weeks on oral tofacitinib. Explained via the paper, the treatment or condition label denotes: oral pan-JAK inhibitor, 5-10 mg twice daily. From alopecia areata patients, peripheral blood was collected along with lesional scalp punch biopsies. PBMCs were separated by density centrifugation and stained for CD3, CD4 and CD8, after which CD4+ and CD8+ T cells were sorted on a FACSAria. This clone has only a few counts. Its antigen is not yet known. Per-base quality was not reported, and no clone a single base away is much larger than it. Recombination linked TRBV30 to TRBJ2-1; the D gene cannot be named for sure. This TCR came from a human donor with alopecia areata. Sequenced material: CD8+ T cells sorted from blood, taken at week 4, from a patient treated with tofacitinib. CDR3 protein: CAWSVGLGYNEQFF. The DNA is TGTGCCTGGAGTGTAGGTCTTGGATACAATGAGCAGTTCTTC.